One sample yielded the 11 T cell receptor beta chains listed below, sequenced in a study of cytomegalovirus exposure and HLA in healthy donors. Both 60 Vbeta primers and 13 Jbeta primers went into the PCR. Some clones are missing from TCRdb's copy, which holds only in-frame ones; the method was immunoSEQ multiplex PCR. Here the sample spans about 190,000 clones, 79% being singletons. Input material: PBMCs. Source of these receptors: a woman aged 18-35 years in good health and CMV-seronegative.

The genes are TRBV28 and TRBJ2-7; D is possibly TRBD1 (5 bases). In germline, CDR1 is MDHEN, CDR2 SYDVKM. The V end lost 4 bases, the J end lost 3 bases, and 16 bases lay between the germline ends. The CDR3 contains 15 residues. The CDR3 DNA follows: TGTGCCAGCAGTTCCTCAGGGTCAGGAGACTACGAGCAGTACTTC. Protein: CASSSSGSGDYEQYF.

This chain links TRBV19 with TRBJ1-3; D remains unclear. V was trimmed by 7 bases and J by 4 bases, leaving 8 bases between them. Looked up from germline, CDR1 is LNHDA and CDR2 is SQIVND (reference sequence). This CDR3 region has 12 residues. As DNA, the CDR3 is TGTGCCAGTACCCAATTCGGAAACACCATATATTTT. Translation: CASTQFGNTIYF. The full variable domain, with the rest looked up from reference TRBV19 and TRBJ1-3, is DGGITQSPKYLFRKEGQNVTLSCEQNLNHDAMYWYRQDPGQGLRLIYYSQIVNDFQKGDIAEGYSVSREKKESFPLTVTSAQKNPTAFYLCASTQFGNTIYFGEGSWLTVV.

This clone appeared a few times. This sequence joins TRBV5-6 and TRBJ1-5; 10 nucleotides agree with TRBD1. Germline V lookup: CDR1 SGHDT, CDR2 YYEEEE. The CDR3 loop spans 17 amino acids. Losses at the gene ends were 3 bases for V and 4 bases for J; bases not matched to a gene: 10. For the CDR3, the DNA is TGTGCCAGCAGCTCGACCGACAGGGGGCTAGGTAATCAGCCCCAGCATTTT. It encodes CASSSTDRGLGNQPQHF. The variable domain in full, with the rest retrieved from reference TRBV5-6 and TRBJ1-5, is DAGVTQSPTHLIKTRGQQVTLRCSPKSGHDTVSWYQQALGQGPQFIFQYYEEEERQRGNFPDRFSGHQFPNYSSELNVNALLLGDSALYLCASSSTDRGLGNQPQHFGDGTRLSIL.

The rearrangement links TRBV5-6 to TRBJ1-5; 8 bases map to TRBD1. V was pared by 0 bases and J by 8 bases, with 1 base of the junction left unmatched. CDR1 is SGHDT and CDR2 is YYEEEE in the germline V gene. The CDR3 loop spans 13 amino acids. CDR3 in amino acids: CASSLDRGEPQHF. In DNA, the CDR3 is TGTGCCAGCAGCTTGGACAGGGGGGAGCCCCAGCATTTT.

CDR3 amino acids: CASSSAGTGNTEAFF. The CDR3 bases are TGTGCCAGCAGTTCCGCCGGGACAGGGAACACTGAAGCTTTCTTT. The chain has TRBV6-6 and TRBJ1-1, with TRBD1 identical over 8 bases. The CDR3 is made up of 15 amino acids. The junction had 5 bases not matched to a gene; V was cut back by 4 bases and J by 1 base. Germline values: CDR1 MNHNY, CDR2 SVGAGI (reference sequence).

This clone appeared a few times. The rearrangement links TRBV5-1 to TRBJ1-2; tentative D call: TRBD1 (5 bases). The V and J ends lost 0 bases and 7 bases respectively, with 19 bases between them. CDR3 size: 16 residues. The V gene's germline CDR1 is SGHRS and CDR2 YFSETQ. The CDR3 DNA is TGCGCCAGCAGCTTGGCCGGCGGAGTGCGGGGGGGTGGCTACACCTTC. This gives the protein CASSLAGGVRGGGYTF.

The genes are TRBV30 and TRBJ1-1; maybe TRBD1 (5 bases). Deletions cut 1 base from V and 0 bases from J, with 9 bases between. Germline values: CDR1 GTSNPN, CDR2 SVGIG (reference sequence). The CDR3 extends over 14 amino acids. DNA for the CDR3: TGTGCCTGGAGTGGACAGCGCATGAACACTGAAGCTTTCTTT. Its translation is CAWSGQRMNTEAFF.

The gene calls are TRBV28 and TRBJ1-6; 7 positions agree with TRBD1. J lost 17 bases, V lost 3 bases, and 13 bases had no gene match. The CDR3 has 14 amino acids. The germline V gene encodes CDR1 MDHEN and CDR2 SYDVKM. CDR3 amino acids: CASSFRGPHSPFHF. CDR3 sequence (DNA): TGTGCCAGCAGTTTTAGGGGGCCTCATTCCCCCTTCCACTTT.

The chain joins TRBV4-2 to TRBJ2-7; the match to TRBD2 covers 11 bases. The CDR3 extends over 18 amino acids. J was trimmed by 4 bases and V by 0 bases; bases with no gene match: 11. CDR1 and CDR2 from the germline V gene are LGHNA and YNFKEQ. CDR3 coding DNA: TGTGCCAGCAGCCAAGATAGGGTCGGGACTAGCGGACCTTACGAGCAGTACTTC. It translates to CASSQDRVGTSGPYEQYF.

The rearrangement links TRBV11-2 to TRBJ1-3; tentative D call: TRBD1 (5 bases). CDR1 and CDR2 from the germline V gene are SGHAT and FQNNGV. The V gene lost 3 bases and the J gene lost 0 bases, with 9 bases spanning the gap. CDR3 length: 15 amino acids. In nucleotides, the CDR3 is TGTGCCAGCAGCTTCACAGGCTACTCTGGAAACACCATATATTTT. Protein sequence: CASSFTGYSGNTIYF.

The V and J genes are TRBV6-5 and TRBJ2-7, with 7 nucleotides matching TRBD2. Germline lookup yields CDR1 MNHEY and CDR2 SVGAGI. The CDR3 sequence is 16 residues long. V lost 2 bases, J lost 3 bases, and 10 bases stayed unmatched. The CDR3 sequence is CASSYEASGANYEQYF. CDR3 nucleotide sequence: TGTGCCAGCAGTTACGAGGCTAGCGGAGCTAACTACGAGCAGTACTTC.